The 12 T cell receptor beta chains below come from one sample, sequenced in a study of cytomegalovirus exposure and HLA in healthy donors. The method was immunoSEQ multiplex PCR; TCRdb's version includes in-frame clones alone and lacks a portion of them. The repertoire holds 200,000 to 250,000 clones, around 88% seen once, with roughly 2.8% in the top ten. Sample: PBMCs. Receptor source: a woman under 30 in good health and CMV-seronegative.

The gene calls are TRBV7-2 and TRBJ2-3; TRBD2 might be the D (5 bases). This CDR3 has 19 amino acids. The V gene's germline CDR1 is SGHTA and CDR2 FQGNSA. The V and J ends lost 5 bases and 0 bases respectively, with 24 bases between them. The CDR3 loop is CASSAGVITITFSTDTQYF. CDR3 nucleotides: TGTGCCAGCAGCGCCGGGGTCATTACCATAACATTTAGCACAGATACGCAGTATTTT.

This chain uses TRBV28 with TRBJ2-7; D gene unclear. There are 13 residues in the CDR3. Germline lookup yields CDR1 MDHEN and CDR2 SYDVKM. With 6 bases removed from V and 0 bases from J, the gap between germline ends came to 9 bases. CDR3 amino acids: CASRQQSSYEQYF. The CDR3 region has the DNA TGTGCCAGCAGACAACAGAGCTCCTACGAGCAGTACTTC.

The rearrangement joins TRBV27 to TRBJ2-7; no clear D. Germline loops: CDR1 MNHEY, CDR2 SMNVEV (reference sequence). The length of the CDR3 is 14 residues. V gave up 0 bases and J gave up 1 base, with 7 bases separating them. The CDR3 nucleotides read TGTGCCAGCAGTTTATCGAGCGTATCCTACGAGCAGTACTTC. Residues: CASSLSSVSYEQYF.

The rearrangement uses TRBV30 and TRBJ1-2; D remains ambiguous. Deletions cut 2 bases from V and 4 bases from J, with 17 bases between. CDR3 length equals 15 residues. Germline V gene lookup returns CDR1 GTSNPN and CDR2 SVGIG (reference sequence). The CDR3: CAWSPWSRNGYGYTF. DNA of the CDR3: TGTGCCTGGAGTCCCTGGAGCCGCAACGGCTATGGCTACACCTTC.

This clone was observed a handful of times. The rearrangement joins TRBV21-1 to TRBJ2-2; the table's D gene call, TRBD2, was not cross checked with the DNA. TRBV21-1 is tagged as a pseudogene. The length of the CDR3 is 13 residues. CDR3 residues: CASSSGSTGELFF. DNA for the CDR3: TGTGCCAGCAGCAGCGGGAGCACCGGGGAGCTGTTTTTT.

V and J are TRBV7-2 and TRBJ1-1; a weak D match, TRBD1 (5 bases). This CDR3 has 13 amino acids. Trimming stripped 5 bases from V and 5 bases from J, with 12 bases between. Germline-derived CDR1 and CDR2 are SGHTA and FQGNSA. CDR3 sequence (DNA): TGTGCCAGCAGCACCAGGGTGCGAACTGAAGCTTTCTTT. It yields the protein CASSTRVRTEAFF. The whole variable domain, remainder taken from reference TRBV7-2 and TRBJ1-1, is GAGVSQSPSNKVTEKGKDVELRCDPISGHTALYWYRQSLGQGLEFLIYFQGNSAPDKSGLPSDRFSAERTGGSVSTLTIQRTQQEDSAVYLCASSTRVRTEAFFGQGTRLTVV.

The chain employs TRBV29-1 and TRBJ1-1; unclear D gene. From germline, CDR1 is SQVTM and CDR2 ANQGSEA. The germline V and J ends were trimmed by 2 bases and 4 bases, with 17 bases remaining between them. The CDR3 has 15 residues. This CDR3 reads CSVELQQSHPTEAFF. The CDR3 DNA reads TGCAGCGTTGAACTACAACAGTCCCATCCCACTGAAGCTTTCTTT.

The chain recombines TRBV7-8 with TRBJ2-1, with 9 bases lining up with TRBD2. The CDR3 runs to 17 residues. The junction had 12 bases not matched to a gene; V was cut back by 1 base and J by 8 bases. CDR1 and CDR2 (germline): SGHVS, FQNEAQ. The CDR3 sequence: CASSLGYFSGSRDEQFF. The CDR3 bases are TGTGCCAGCAGCTTAGGATACTTTAGCGGGAGTAGGGATGAGCAGTTCTTC.

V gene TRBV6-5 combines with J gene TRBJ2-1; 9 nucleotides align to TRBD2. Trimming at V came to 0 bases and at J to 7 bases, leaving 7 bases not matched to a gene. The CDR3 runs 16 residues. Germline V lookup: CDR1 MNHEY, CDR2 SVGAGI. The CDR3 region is CASSYSAAGGINEQFF. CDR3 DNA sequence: TGTGCCAGCAGTTACTCAGCAGCGGGAGGCATAAATGAGCAGTTCTTC.

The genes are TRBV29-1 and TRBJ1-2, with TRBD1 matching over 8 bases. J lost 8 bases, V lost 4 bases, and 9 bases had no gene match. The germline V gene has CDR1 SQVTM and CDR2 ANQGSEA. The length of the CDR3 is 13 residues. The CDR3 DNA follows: TGCAGCGTTGGTCGGACAGGGAAGGGCGGCTACACCTTC. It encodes CSVGRTGKGGYTF.

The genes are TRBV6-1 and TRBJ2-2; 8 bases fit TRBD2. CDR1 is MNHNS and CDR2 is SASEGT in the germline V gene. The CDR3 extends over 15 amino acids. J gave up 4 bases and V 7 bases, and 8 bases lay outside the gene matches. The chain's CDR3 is CASTITSGSTGELFF. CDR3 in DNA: TGTGCCAGCACTATAACTAGCGGCAGCACCGGGGAGCTGTTTTTT.

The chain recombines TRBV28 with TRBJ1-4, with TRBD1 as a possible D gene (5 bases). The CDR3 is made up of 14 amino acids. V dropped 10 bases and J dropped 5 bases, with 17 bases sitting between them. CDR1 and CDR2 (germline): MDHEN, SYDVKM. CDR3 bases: TGTGCCATACGCGCGACGACAGACAATGAAAAACTGTTTTTT. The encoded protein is CAIRATTDNEKLFF.